The rows below give T cell receptor beta chains drawn from one sample of a study of blood T cell repertoires in COVID-19. Method: immunoSEQ multiplex PCR; TCRdb's copy keeps in-frame clones and lacks some. The data show some 200,000 clones, with about 80% seen just once and under 3% held by the top ten. Material: peripheral blood. These receptors came from a human donor with acute or convalescent COVID-19. The donor label of this sample is uncertain. CDR3s leave out the opening cysteine and the closing phenylalanine or tryptophan.

>TRBV6-6|TRBJ2-6
ASSYVGQANVLT
>TRBV6-5|TRBJ2-7
ASGVREGEQY
>TRBV5-1|TRBJ1-2
ASSLDLDRGYGYT
>TRBV11-3|TRBJ2-1
ASSPRTDLYNEQF
>TRBV10-3|TRBJ1-5
AISESIGTGSGPQH
>TRBV5-1|TRBJ2-7
ASSYSASGSYEQY
>TRBV7-3|TRBJ2-3
ASSSPDSREAIGTDTQY
>TRBV30|TRBJ1-2
ASDRGPSTLGYT
>TRBV5-1|TRBJ1-4
ASSYTGGNEKLF
>TRBV27|TRBJ2-1
ASRTSGREGRNEQF
>TRBV28|TRBJ2-7
ASGDRGLYEQY
>TRBV6-5|TRBJ1-5
ASREGFNQPQH
>TRBV25-1|TRBJ2-3
ASSGLVRSTDTQY
>TRBV6-6|TRBJ2-1
ASSVQTTRRNTLRSYNEQF
>TRBV5-1|TRBJ1-2
ASSLDYGRALSYNYGYT
>TRBV28|TRBJ1-5
ASSDLDMDDQPQH
>TRBV12-5|TRBJ2-3
ASVSGATSTDTQY
>TRBV30|TRBJ2-3
AWSPLGGGSTDTQY
>TRBV9|TRBJ1-6
ASSLDRANSPLH
>TRBV7-2|TRBJ2-1
ASSLGGGVGRGEQF
>TRBV19|TRBJ1-1
ASSLTGRTEAF
>TRBV2|TRBJ1-2
ASSGGHGYT
>TRBV6-5|TRBJ1-2
ASRERDRGGYGYT
>TRBV9|TRBJ1-3
ASSVDPPAMSSGNTIY
>TRBV28|TRBJ1-5
ASSLPGKGNQPQH
>TRBV19|TRBJ2-6
ASSIPGGSGANVLT
>TRBV5-1|TRBJ2-2
ASSLLAGTGELF
>TRBV5-1|TRBJ2-7
ASSDSTYEQY
>TRBV3-1/TRBV3-2|TRBJ1-3
ASSQDPPGTGGGNTIY
>TRBV28|TRBJ2-2
ASNGGRATGELF
>TRBV28|TRBJ1-1
ASSSVSGETEAF
>TRBV30|TRBJ2-5
AWSPQGRGGRY
>TRBV18|TRBJ1-2
ASSPFPGQGAFGYT
>TRBV27|TRBJ1-4
ASKFGGGRNEKLF
>TRBV2|TRBJ2-7
ASIEDRIYEQY
>TRBV7-2|TRBJ1-2
ASSPGTGGTYGYT
>TRBV20-1|TRBJ1-1
SASLGGDNTEAF
>TRBV3-1/TRBV3-2|TRBJ2-1
ASSHGGRAVYNEQF
>TRBV3-1/TRBV3-2|TRBJ2-2
ASRHAYRDRNTGELF
>TRBV5-4|TRBJ2-1
ASSSGGTGVRDNEQF
>TRBV30|TRBJ2-3
AWSSGTGGGGTQY
>TRBV5-1|TRBJ2-1
ASSSSPGQVYNEQF
>TRBV7-9|TRBJ2-7
ASSFIFSRGGQSEQY
>TRBV5-1|TRBJ1-1
ASSPENRHNTEAF
>TRBV28|TRBJ1-1
ASSFGQGAGVRAF
>TRBV12-3/TRBV12-4|TRBJ2-2
ASIPGDTGELF
>TRBV5-1|TRBJ2-3
ASSLRIEDTQY
>TRBV30|TRBJ2-3
ALSRGARGDTQY
>TRBV30|TRBJ2-3
AWMRGQGAVDTQY
>TRBV21-1|TRBJ1-2
ASSTQGADYGYT
>TRBV4-2|TRBJ2-5
ASSQVSGGGETQY
>TRBV6-5|TRBJ2-5
ASSPTSFGETQY